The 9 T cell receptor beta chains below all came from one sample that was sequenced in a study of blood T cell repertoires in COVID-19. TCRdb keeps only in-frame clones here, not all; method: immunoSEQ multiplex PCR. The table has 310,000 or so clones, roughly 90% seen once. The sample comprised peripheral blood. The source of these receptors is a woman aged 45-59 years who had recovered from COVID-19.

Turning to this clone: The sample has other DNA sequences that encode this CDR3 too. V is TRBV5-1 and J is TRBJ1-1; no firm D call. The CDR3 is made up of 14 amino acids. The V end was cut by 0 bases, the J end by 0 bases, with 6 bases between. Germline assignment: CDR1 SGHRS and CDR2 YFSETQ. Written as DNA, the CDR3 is TGCGCCAGCAGCTTGGGAGTTATGAACACTGAAGCTTTCTTT. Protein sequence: CASSLGVMNTEAFF.

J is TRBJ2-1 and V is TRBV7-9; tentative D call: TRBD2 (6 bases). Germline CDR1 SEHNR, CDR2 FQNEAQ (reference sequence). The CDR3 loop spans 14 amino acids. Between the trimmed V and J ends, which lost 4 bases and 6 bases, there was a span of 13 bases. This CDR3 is CASSSQGTSNEQFF. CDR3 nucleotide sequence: TGTGCCAGCAGCTCCCAAGGGACTTCCAATGAGCAGTTCTTC.

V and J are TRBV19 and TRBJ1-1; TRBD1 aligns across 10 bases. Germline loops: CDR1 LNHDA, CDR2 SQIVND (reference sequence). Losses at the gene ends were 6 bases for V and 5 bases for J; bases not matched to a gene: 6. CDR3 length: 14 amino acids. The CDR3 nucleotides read TGTGCCAGTAGCCCGACAGGGGGCGGAACTGAAGCTTTCTTT. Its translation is CASSPTGGGTEAFF.

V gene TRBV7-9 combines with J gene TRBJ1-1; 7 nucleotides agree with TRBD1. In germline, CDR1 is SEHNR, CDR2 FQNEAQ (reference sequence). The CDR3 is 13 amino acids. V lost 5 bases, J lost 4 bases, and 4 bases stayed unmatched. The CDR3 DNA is TGTGCCAGCAGCCCGACAGGGATCACTGAAGCTTTCTTT. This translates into CASSPTGITEAFF.

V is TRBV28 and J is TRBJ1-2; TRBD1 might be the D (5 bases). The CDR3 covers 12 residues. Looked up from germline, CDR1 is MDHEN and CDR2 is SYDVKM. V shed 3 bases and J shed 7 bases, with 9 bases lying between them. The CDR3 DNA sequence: TGTGCCAGCAGTTTCGGGGGAGTTGGCTACACCTTC. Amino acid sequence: CASSFGGVGYTF.

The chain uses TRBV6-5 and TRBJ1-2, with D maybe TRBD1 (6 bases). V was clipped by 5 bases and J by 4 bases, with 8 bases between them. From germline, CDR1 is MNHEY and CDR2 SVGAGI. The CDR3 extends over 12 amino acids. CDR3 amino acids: CASSHRVYGYTF. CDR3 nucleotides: TGTGCCAGCAGTCACAGGGTCTATGGCTACACCTTC.

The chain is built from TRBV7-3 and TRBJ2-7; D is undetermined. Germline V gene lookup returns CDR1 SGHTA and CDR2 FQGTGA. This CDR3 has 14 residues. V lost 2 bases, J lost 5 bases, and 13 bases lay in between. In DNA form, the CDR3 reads TGTGCCAGCAGCTTAGGTCCGGCAGAGGACGAGCAGTACTTC. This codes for CASSLGPAEDEQYF.

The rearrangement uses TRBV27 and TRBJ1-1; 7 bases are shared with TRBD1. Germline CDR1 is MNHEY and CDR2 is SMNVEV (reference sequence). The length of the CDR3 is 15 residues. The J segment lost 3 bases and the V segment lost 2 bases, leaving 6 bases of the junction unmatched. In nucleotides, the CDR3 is TGTGCCAGCAGTTTACGACAGGGATGGTACACTGAAGCTTTCTTT. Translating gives CASSLRQGWYTEAFF.

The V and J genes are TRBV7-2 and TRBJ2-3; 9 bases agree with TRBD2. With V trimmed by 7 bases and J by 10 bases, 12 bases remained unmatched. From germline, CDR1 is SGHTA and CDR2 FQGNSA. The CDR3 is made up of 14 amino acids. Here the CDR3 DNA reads TGTGCCAGCATCCAAGGGGCTAGCGGGACGGCGCAGTATTTT. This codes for CASIQGASGTAQYF.